What follows describes a single TCR beta chain. The antigen it binds to is not known. Base quality data are lacking; no much larger clone is found one base away. V and J lose 5 bases and 5 bases, and a span of 15 bases separates them. The CDR3 runs 14 amino acids, cysteine and phenylalanine included. The read is trimmed to its CDR3 DNA, 42 bases read in frame from base 1. CDR1 MNHEY and CDR2 SMNVEV were looked up in the germline V gene (reference sequence). The library was made by the immunoSEQ multiplex PCR assay. Rearranged TCR beta chain sequences were amplified using the hsTCRB Kit according to the manufacturer's protocol. An Illumina MiSeq was used to sequence the TCRB libraries. The study's own analysis went as follows. The kit vendor's proprietary platform handled demultiplexing, trimming and gene mapping. This is the immuneACCESS table as TCRdb keeps it, with only in-frame sequences that have V and J called. A part of the clones is gone; compared with another copy, unresolved V genes explain less than half, and the rest is unexplained. V, J and clone size derive from that table, while D and trimming were established from the DNA sequence. The sample table lists 30,000 to 40,000 clones, around 84% of them with a count of one. Around 7% of the sample lies in the top ten.

This specimen belongs to a study of a mutant IDH1 vaccine in newly diagnosed glioma (dated by TCRdb to about 2021). At the level of the whole study: Vaccination began 4-6 weeks after radiotherapy alone, or alongside temozolomide cycles in the chemotherapy-containing groups. Of the approximately 33 treated patients, around 60% were male and around 40% were female, and a mean age of about 37 years was recorded. Prior to enrollment, patients had been given standard therapy consisting of radiotherapy alone, temozolomide alone, or radiochemotherapy with temozolomide, with the combination given to most patients. Visit V12 was the week-35 safety follow-up and visit V13 was the week-47 end of study. Six visits were used for peripheral blood collection: V03 (baseline), V05, V07, V10, V12 and V13. Longitudinal TCRB deep sequencing was performed for 20 to 25 treated patients wherever samples were available for exploratory analyses. Findings and caveats that apply to the study as a whole: Vaccine-induced immune responses across multiple MHC alleles were detected in over 80% of patients. No apparent relationship was observed between pseudoprogression and alterations in the top peripheral T cell clonotypes detected by TCRB sequencing. Availability determined which PBMC samples were chosen for TCRB deep sequencing. According to the authors, sample limitations meant that analyses of patient blood samples could not be reproduced.

Explained via the paper, the time point label denotes: week 35, safety follow-up. A 20-mer mutant IDH1 peptide at 300 micrograms in Montanide made up each vaccine dose, which was injected subcutaneously together with topical imiquimod. Patients received eight vaccinations in weeks 1, 3, 5, 7, 11, 15, 19 and 23, corresponding to visits V03 through V10. All donors had newly diagnosed IDH1-mutant astrocytomas of WHO grade 3 or 4 that showed loss of nuclear ATRX. The samples were drawn from NOA16, a multicentre, single-arm, open-label phase I trial in Germany that tested a mutant IDH1 peptide vaccine in humans for the first time. Genomic DNA for TCRB sequencing was extracted from EDTA blood using the DNeasy Blood and Tissue Kit.

The chain is assembled from TRBV27 and TRBJ1-2; a tentative D call is TRBD1 (6 bases match). Sequencing used PBMCs, obtained from a glioma patient whose treatment included an IDH1 peptide vaccine. This sequence was found in a woman between 18 and 30 years old with glioma. The nucleotides are TGTGCCAGCAGTCCCCGGGGAGGGGGATATGGCTACACCTTC. Its coded protein is CASSPRGGGYGYTF.